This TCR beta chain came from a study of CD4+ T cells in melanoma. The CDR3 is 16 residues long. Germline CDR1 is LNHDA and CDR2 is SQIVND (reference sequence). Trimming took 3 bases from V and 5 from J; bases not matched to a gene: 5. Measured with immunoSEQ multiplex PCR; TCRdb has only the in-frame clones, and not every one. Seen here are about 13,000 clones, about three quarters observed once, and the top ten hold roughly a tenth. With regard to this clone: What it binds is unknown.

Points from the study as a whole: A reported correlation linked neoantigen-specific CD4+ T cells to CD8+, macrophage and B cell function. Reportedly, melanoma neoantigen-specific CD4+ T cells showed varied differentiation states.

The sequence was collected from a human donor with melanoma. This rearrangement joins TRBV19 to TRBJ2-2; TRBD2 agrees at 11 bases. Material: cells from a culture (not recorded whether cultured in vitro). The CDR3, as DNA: TGTGCCAGTAGTATCACTAGCGGGGGTAGTACCGGGGAGCTGTTTTTT. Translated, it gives CASSITSGGSTGELFF.